Following are 14 T cell receptor beta chains from one sample sequenced in a study of T cells in Graves' hyperthyroidism and ophthalmopathy (dated by TCRdb to between 2017 and 2020). Library creation used multiplex PCR. Instrument used: Illumina HiSeq 2000. Amplification of TCR beta CDR3 regions was carried out from RNA transcripts. For the first round of RT-PCR on the TCR CDR3, the HTBI primer set was used together with the Qiagen OneStep RT-PCR kit. TCRdb reprocessed the public reads (quality trimming at Q25 with fastp, clone calling with MiXCR) and kept in-frame beta chains. Here each entry gathers all rows of one CDR3 protein and keeps the most common genes and DNA. The sample table shows hundreds of thousands of distinct CDR3 sequences, and about 43% are seen once. 8.2% of the sample rests with the top ten. Sequencing input: peripheral blood or thyroid tissue (not recorded which). The receptors stem from a woman between 18 and 30 years old with Graves' hyperthyroidism. Donor details come from another sample of the same person, matched by shared clones.

The V call is TRBV2, the J call TRBJ1-4; a possible D gene is TRBD1 (6 bases). Germline V gene sequence: CDR1 SNHLY, CDR2 FYNNEI. This CDR3 has 14 residues. Trimming cost V 1 base and J 14 bases, with 17 bases left between them. The CDR3 DNA reads as TGTGCCAGCAGTGAAGTGGGGCGACAGGCCGAGCTGTTTTTT. Amino acids: CASSEVGRQAELFF.

This rearrangement joins TRBV5-1 to TRBJ2-7, with D unresolved. Between the trimmed V and J ends, which lost 4 bases and 5 bases, there was a span of 16 bases. The CDR3 is 14 amino acids. Germline-derived CDR1 and CDR2 are SGHRS and YFSETQ. The CDR3 nucleotides read TGCGCCAGCAGCCGCCCCGGTGTCGGCAACGAGCAGTACTTC. Translation: CASSRPGVGNEQYF.

Only a few counts were recorded for this clonotype. The V and J genes are TRBV7-9 and TRBJ2-7; a possible D gene is TRBD2 (6 bases). Trimming removed 2 bases from V and 7 bases from J, with 15 bases in between. The CDR3 has 14 amino acids. Germline-derived CDR1 and CDR2 are SEHNR and FQNEAQ (reference sequence). The CDR3 here is CASSLRDFYREQYF. The DNA of the CDR3 is TGTGCCAGCAGCTTAAGGGACTTCTACCGAGAGCAGTACTTC.

This clonotype was counted only a few times. V and J are TRBV10-1 and TRBJ1-1; D is unclear. Trimming stripped 6 bases from V and 3 bases from J, with 11 bases between. This CDR3 has 13 residues. From germline, CDR1 is WNHNN and CDR2 SYGVQD (reference sequence). CDR3 in amino acids: CASSQDAYTEAFF. The CDR3 bases are TGCGCCAGCAGCCAGGACGCCTACACTGAAGCTTTCTTT.

This clonotype was detected only once. The genes are TRBV25-1 and TRBJ1-2; possibly TRBD1 for D (5 bases). CDR3 length equals 15 residues. CDR1 is MGHDK, CDR2 SYGVNS, per germline. Trimming shortened V by 2 bases and J by 6 bases, and 16 bases separated the two germline ends. The chain's CDR3 is CASSEVGRVRNGYTF. The CDR3 nucleotides read TGTGCCAGCAGTGAAGTGGGGCGCGTAAGGAATGGCTACACCTTC.

In the case of this clonotype: A much larger clonotype is one base distant, so this may be a read error. The gene calls are TRBV14 and TRBJ1-2, with 10 nucleotides matching TRBD1. The V segment lost 4 bases and the J segment 6 bases; nucleotides outside the gene matches: 2. The CDR3 consists of 13 residues. CDR1 and CDR2 (germline): SGHDN, FVKESK. The CDR3 coding sequence is TGTGCCAGCAGCCGAGGGACAGGGGATGGCTACACCTTC. It encodes CASSRGTGDGYTF. The whole variable domain, remainder taken from reference TRBV14 and TRBJ1-2, is EAGVTQFPSHSVIEKGQTVTLRCDPISGHDNLYWYRRVMGKEIKFLLHFVKESKQDESGMPNNRFLAERTGGTYSTLKVQPAELEDSGVYFCASSRGTGDGYTFGSGTRLTVV.

As concerns this clonotype: With a much larger clone just one base away, this may be a read error. This rearrangement joins TRBV2 to TRBJ1-6; D ambiguous. Germline V gives CDR1 SNHLY, CDR2 FYNNEI. CDR3 length equals 15 residues. CDR3 sequence: CASSGGGSYNSSLHF. For the CDR3, the DNA is TGTGCCAGCAGTGGGGGTGGGTCCTATAATTCATCCCTCCACTTT.

At least ten counts were recorded for this clonotype. The gene calls are TRBV19 and TRBJ1-6; D is ambiguous. Trimming left V 5 bases short and J 14 bases short, with 16 bases between. The CDR3 has 13 amino acids. Germline assignment: CDR1 LNHDA and CDR2 SQIVND (reference sequence). CDR3 in DNA: TGTGCCAGTAGTGCTACGTCGGCTTTTGCCCTCCACTTT. Its protein is CASSATSAFALHF.

This chain connects TRBV5-1 to TRBJ1-4; D call uncertain. Germline lookup yields CDR1 SGHRS and CDR2 YFSETQ. This CDR3 region has 15 residues. V lost 1 base, J lost 5 bases, and 12 bases lay in between. Here the CDR3 DNA reads TGCGCCAGCAGCTTGAGTTCCAGCCCGAATGAAAAACTGTTTTTT. Residues: CASSLSSSPNEKLFF. The full variable domain, completed using reference TRBV5-1 and TRBJ1-4, is KAGVTQTPRYLIKTRGQQVTLSCSPISGHRSVSWYQQTPGQGLQFLFEYFSETQRNKGNFPGRFSGRQFSNSRSEMNVSTLELGDSALYLCASSLSSSPNEKLFFGSGTQLSVL.

The gene calls are TRBV10-3 and TRBJ2-7; 8 nucleotides line up with TRBD1. Trimming cost V 6 bases and J 6 bases; bases outside gene matches: 7. The germline CDR1 and CDR2 sequences are ENHRY and SYGVKD. This CDR3 region has 13 residues. The CDR3 is CAISWDRLLEQYF. CDR3 DNA sequence: TGTGCCATCAGCTGGGACAGGCTGCTCGAGCAGTACTTC.

The chain joins TRBV5-6 to TRBJ1-1, with D hard to call. V was clipped by 2 bases and J by 1 base, with 9 bases between them. There are 14 residues in the CDR3. CDR1 and CDR2 from the germline V gene are SGHDT and YYEEEE. CDR3 sequence: CASSFPDENTEAFF. In nucleotides, the CDR3 is TGTGCCAGCAGCTTCCCCGACGAGAACACTGAAGCTTTCTTT.

V usage is TRBV7-8 and J usage is TRBJ2-7; 7 nucleotides match TRBD1. V was clipped by 8 bases and J by 6 bases; unmatched bases: 7. This CDR3 is built from 12 residues. The germline V gene encodes CDR1 SGHVS and CDR2 FQNEAQ. For the CDR3, the DNA is TGTGCCAGCGGGTTCACAGGGGTCGAGCAGTACTTC. This codes for CASGFTGVEQYF.

A few counts support this clonotype. The genes are TRBV19 and TRBJ2-2; D gene ambiguous. Germline V gives CDR1 LNHDA, CDR2 SQIVND (reference sequence). Trimming cost V 2 bases and J 6 bases, with 7 bases left between them. This CDR3 has 13 amino acids. CDR3 in DNA: TGTGCCAGTAGTATAACCGGGCCCGGGGAGCTGTTTTTT. Amino acids: CASSITGPGELFF.

Points on this clonotype: Here the CDR3 omits its conserved ending phenylalanine or tryptophan, so a read error is the likely source. The limits of the CDR3 on the DNA are not certain, so only TCRdb's listed CDR3 is given. V and J are TRBV12-3 or TRBV12-4 and TRBJ1-4. The CDR3 is 11 residues long, counting both termini. CDR3 in amino acids: CASSFSRALSY.